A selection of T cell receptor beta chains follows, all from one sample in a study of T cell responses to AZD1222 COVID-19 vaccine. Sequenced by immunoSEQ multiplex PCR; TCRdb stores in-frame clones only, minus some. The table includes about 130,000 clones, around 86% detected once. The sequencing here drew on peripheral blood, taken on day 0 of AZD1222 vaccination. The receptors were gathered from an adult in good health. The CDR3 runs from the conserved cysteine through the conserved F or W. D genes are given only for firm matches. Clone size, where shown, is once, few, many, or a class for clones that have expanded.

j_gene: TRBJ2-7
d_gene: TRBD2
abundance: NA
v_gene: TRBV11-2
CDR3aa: CASSFRLGLLYEQYF
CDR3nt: TGTGCCAGCAGCTTCCGCCTGGGACTACTCTACGAGCAGTACTTC

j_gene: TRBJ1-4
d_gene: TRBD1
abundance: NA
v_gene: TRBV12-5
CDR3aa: CASGSGTGAYNEKLFF
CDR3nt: TGTGCTAGTGGATCCGGGACAGGGGCGTATAATGAAAAACTGTTTTTT

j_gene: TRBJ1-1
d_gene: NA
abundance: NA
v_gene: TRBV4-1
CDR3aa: CASSRNAGREEAFF
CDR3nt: TGCGCCAGCAGCCGAAACGCGGGTCGGGAAGAAGCTTTCTTT

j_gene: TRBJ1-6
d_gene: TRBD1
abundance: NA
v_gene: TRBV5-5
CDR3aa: CASSATGGDSPLHF
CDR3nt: TGTGCCAGCAGCGCTACAGGGGGCGATTCACCCCTCCACTTT

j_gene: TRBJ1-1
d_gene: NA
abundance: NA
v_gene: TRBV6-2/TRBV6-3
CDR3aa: CASSPQWEGEAFF
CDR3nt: TGTGCCAGCAGTCCCCAATGGGAGGGTGAAGCTTTCTTT

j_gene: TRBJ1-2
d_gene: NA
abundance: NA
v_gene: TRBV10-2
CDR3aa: CASSFGAMGRMGYTF
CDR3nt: TGCGCCAGCTCCTTTGGGGCCATGGGGAGGATGGGCTACACCTTC

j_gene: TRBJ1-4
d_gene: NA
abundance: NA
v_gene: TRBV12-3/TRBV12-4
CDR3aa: CASRAFREKLFF
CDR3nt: TGTGCCAGCAGGGCATTTAGGGAAAAACTGTTTTTT

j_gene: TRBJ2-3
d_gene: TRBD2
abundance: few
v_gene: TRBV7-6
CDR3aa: CASSPGLAADTQYF
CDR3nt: TGTGCCAGCAGCCCGGGACTAGCAGCAGATACGCAGTATTTT

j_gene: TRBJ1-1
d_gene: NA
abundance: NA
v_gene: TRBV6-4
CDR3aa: CASSDSRARGNGAFF
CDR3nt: TGTGCCAGCAGTGACTCGAGGGCCAGGGGAAACGGCGCTTTCTTT

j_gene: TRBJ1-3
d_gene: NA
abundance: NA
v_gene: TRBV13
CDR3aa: CASSLEAMGNTIYF
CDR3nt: TGTGCCAGCAGCTTAGAAGCAATGGGAAACACCATATATTTT

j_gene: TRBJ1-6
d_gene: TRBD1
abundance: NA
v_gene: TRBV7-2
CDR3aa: CASSLWGQGSSPLHF
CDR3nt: TGTGCCAGCAGCCTATGGGGACAGGGTTCATCACCCCTCCACTTT

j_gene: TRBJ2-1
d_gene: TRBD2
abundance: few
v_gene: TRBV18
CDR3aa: CASSPPSGGAFNEQFF
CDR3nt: TGTGCCAGCTCACCACCGAGCGGGGGGGCCTTCAATGAGCAGTTCTTC

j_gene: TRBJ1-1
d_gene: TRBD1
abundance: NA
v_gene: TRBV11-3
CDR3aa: CASSLGGTENTEAFF
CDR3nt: TGTGCCAGCAGCTTAGGCGGGACAGAGAACACTGAAGCTTTCTTT

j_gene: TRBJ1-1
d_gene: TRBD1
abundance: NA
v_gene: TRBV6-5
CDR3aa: CASSPGGGTEAFF
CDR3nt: TGTGCCAGCAGTCCAGGGGGCGGCACTGAAGCTTTCTTT

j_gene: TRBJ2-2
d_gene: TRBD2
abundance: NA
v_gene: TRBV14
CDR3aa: CASSQIGGDGLPRTGELFF
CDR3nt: TGTGCCAGCAGCCAAATTGGGGGGGATGGGCTGCCACGCACCGGGGAGCTGTTTTTT

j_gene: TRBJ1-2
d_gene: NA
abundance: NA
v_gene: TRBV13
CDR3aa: CASSPWGADSYGYTF
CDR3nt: TGTGCCAGCAGCCCCTGGGGGGCCGATTCGTATGGCTACACCTTC

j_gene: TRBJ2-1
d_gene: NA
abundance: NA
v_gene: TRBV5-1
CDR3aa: CASSLEFTRGNNEQFF
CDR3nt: TGCGCCAGCAGCTTGGAATTTACGCGAGGAAACAATGAGCAGTTCTTC

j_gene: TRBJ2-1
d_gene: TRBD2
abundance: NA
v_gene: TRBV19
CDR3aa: CASSIGTSGGAVFSYNEQFF
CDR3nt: TGTGCCAGTAGTATCGGAACTAGCGGGGGGGCCGTTTTTTCCTACAATGAGCAGTTCTTC

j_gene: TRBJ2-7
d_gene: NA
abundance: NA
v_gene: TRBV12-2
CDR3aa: CASRLRQGTYEQYF
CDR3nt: TGTGCAAGTCGCTTAAGACAGGGAACCTACGAGCAGTACTTC

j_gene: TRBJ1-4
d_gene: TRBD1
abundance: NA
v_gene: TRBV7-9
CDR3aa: CASSPTGFVEKLFF
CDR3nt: TGTGCCAGCAGCCCGACAGGGTTCGTGGAAAAACTGTTTTTT

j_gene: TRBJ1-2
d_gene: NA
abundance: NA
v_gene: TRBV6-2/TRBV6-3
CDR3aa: CASSYMWGDGYTF
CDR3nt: TGTGCCAGCAGTTATATGTGGGGAGATGGCTACACCTTC

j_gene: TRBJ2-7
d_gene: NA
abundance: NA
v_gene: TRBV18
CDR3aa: CASSPTEGAVQYF
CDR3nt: TGTGCCAGCTCACCCACGGAGGGGGCTGTGCAGTACTTC

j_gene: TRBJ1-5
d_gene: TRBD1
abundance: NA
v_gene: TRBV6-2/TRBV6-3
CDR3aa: CASSSPGQGGTSNQPQHF
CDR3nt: TGTGCCAGCAGTTCACCCGGACAGGGAGGGACGAGCAATCAGCCCCAGCATTTT

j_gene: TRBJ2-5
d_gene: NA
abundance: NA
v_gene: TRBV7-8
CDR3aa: CASSLGRLVTQETQYF
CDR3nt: TGTGCCAGCAGCTTAGGAAGGTTGGTGACTCAAGAGACCCAGTACTTC

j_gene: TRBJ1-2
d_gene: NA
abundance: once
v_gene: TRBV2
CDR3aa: CASSVEIHYGYTF
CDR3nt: TGTGCCAGCAGTGTGGAGATACACTATGGCTACACCTTC

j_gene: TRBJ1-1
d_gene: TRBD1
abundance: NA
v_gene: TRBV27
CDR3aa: CASSPNRGLEAFF
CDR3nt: TGTGCCAGCAGTCCCAACAGGGGGCTTGAAGCTTTCTTT

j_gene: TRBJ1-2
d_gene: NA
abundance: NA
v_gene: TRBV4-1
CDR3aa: CASSQGLRGPNYGYTF
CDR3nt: TGCGCCAGCAGCCAAGGGCTGAGAGGCCCTAACTATGGCTACACCTTC

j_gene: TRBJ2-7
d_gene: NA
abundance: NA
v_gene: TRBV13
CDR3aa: CASSRSSYEQYF
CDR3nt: TGTGCCAGCAGCCGGAGCTCCTACGAGCAGTACTTC

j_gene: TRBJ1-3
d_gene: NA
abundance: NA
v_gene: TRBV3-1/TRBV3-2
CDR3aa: CASSQDHGDPSGNTIYF
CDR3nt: TGTGCCAGCAGCCAAGATCATGGGGACCCCTCTGGAAACACCATATATTTT

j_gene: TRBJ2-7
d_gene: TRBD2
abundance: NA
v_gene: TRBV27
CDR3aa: CASSLVAVGRGATSEQYF
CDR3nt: TGTGCCAGCAGTTTAGTTGCAGTTGGGCGGGGGGCCACTTCCGAGCAGTACTTC

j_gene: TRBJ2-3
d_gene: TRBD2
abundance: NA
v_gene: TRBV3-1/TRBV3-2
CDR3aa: CASSQVSLSAGENDTQYF
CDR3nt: TGTGCCAGCAGCCAAGTCTCCCTTAGTGCGGGGGAAAATGATACGCAGTATTTT

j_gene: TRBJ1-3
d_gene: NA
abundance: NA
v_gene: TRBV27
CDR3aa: CASSLSGASGNTIYF
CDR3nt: TGTGCCAGCAGTTTATCTGGTGCCTCTGGAAACACCATATATTTT

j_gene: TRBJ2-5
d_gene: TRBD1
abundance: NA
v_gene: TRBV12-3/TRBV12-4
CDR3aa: CASSYWDSIYF
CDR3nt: TGTGCCAGCAGTTATTGGGACAGTATCTACTTC

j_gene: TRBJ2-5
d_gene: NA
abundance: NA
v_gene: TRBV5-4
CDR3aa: CASSLVEGEETQYF
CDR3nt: TGTGCCAGCAGCTTGGTCGAGGGGGAAGAGACCCAGTACTTC

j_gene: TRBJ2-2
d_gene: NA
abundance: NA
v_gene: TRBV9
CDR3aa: CASSVGANTNTGELFF
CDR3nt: TGTGCCAGCAGCGTAGGGGCGAATACCAACACCGGGGAGCTGTTTTTT

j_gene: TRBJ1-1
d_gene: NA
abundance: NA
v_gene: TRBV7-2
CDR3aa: CASSMTGTQNTEAFF
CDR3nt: TGTGCCAGCAGCATGACCGGGACACAGAACACTGAAGCTTTCTTT

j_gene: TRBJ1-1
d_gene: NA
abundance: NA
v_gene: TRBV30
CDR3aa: CAWYRSMNTEAFF
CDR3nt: TGTGCCTGGTACAGAAGCATGAACACTGAAGCTTTCTTT

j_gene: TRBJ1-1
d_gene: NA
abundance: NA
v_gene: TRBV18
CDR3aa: CASSPLEWGGSTEAFF
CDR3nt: TGTGCCAGCTCACCACTCGAGTGGGGGGGGAGCACTGAAGCTTTCTTT

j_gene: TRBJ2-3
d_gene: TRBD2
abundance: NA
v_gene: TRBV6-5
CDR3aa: CASSMTSGDADTQYF
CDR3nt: TGTGCCAGCAGCATGACTAGCGGGGACGCAGATACGCAGTATTTT

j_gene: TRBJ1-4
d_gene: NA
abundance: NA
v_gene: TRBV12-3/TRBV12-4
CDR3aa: CASSSGVGEKLFF
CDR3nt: TGTGCCAGCAGTTCAGGGGTAGGGGAAAAACTGTTTTTT

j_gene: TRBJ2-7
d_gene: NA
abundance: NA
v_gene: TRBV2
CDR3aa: CASQAIYEQYF
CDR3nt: TGTGCCAGTCAGGCAATCTACGAGCAGTACTTC

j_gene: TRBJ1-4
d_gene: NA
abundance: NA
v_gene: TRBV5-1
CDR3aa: CASKLASGGGEKLFF
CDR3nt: TGCGCCAGCAAATTGGCGTCGGGGGGTGGAGAAAAACTGTTTTTT